The entry below gives a single T cell receptor (beta chain) sequence along with its context. These data originate in a study of blood T cell repertoires in COVID-19. Study-level information: Acute-phase and convalescent COVID-19 samples originated in the United States, Italy and Spain. PBMCs, B-cell-depleted T cells, or T cells provided the cDNA or gDNA that made up the material.

In the authors' methods: Researchers report that nucleated cell counts were estimated from reference gene primer amplification. The protocol was immunoSEQ multiplex PCR, while the TCRdb copy is restricted to in-frame clones and leaves out a portion. The DNA was the basis for D and trimming; V, J and clone size are from that table. The sample has 55,000 to 80,000 clones; 65% to 85% are singletons. The length of the CDR3 is 12 residues. Between the trimmed V and J ends, which lost 4 bases and 8 bases, there was a span of 11 bases. In germline, CDR1 is SGHTA, CDR2 FQGNSA. What was sequenced was peripheral blood. This clonotype was sampled from a man aged 45-60 years with active COVID-19. The chain joins TRBV7-2 to TRBJ1-2; perhaps TRBD1 as D (6 bases). CDR3 sequence (DNA): TGTGCCAGCAGCTGGCCGACAGGCGGCTACACCTTC. It yields the protein CASSWPTGGYTF.